These 10 T cell receptor beta chains originate from one sample sequenced in a study of blood T cell repertoires in COVID-19. Sequenced by immunoSEQ multiplex PCR; TCRdb stores in-frame clones only, minus some. The table lists about 33,000 clones, around nine tenths of them singletons. Sequencing input: peripheral blood. All receptors come from a human donor in a cohort sampled during active COVID-19.

This clone was observed a single time. The J gene is TRBJ1-5, the V gene TRBV19, with 8 positions matching TRBD1. This CDR3 is 16 amino acids long. J was trimmed by 3 bases and V by 5 bases; bases with no gene match: 9. Per germline, CDR1 LNHDA and CDR2 SQIVND (reference sequence). The CDR3 coding sequence is TGTGCCAGTAGTCCCAGGGGGCGGGAATACAATCAGCCCCAGCATTTT. Translation: CASSPRGREYNQPQHF.

The CDR3 region has the DNA TGTGCCAGCAGCCCGGGACATAGCTCCTACGAGCAGTACTTC. It specifies CASSPGHSSYEQYF. V and J are TRBV11-2 and TRBJ2-7, with D possibly TRBD1 on 6 matching bases. The CDR3 has 14 amino acids. V lost 5 bases and J 0 bases, leaving 11 bases between the germline ends. Germline-derived CDR1 and CDR2 are SGHAT and FQNNGV.

The V gene is TRBV5-4, the J gene TRBJ1-1; 8 positions agree with TRBD1. The germline CDR1 and CDR2 sequences are SGHNT and YYREEE (reference sequence). V lost 4 bases, J lost 7 bases, and 12 bases stayed unmatched. This CDR3 contains 15 residues. Here the CDR3 DNA reads TGTGCCAGCAGCCTGGGGGCCAGGGGGCTAGGTGAAGCTTTCTTT. It is translated as CASSLGARGLGEAFF. Full variable domain (missing parts from reference TRBV5-4 and TRBJ1-1): ETGVTQSPTHLIKTRGQQVTLRCSSQSGHNTVSWYQQALGQGPQFIFQYYREEENGRGNFPPRFSGLQFPNYSSELNVNALELDDSALYLCASSLGARGLGEAFFGQGTRLTVV.

The CDR3 region is CASSPGTDYGYTF. CDR3 bases: TGTGCCAGCTCACCAGGGACAGACTATGGCTACACCTTC. The rearrangement links TRBV18 to TRBJ1-2; 7 bases match TRBD1. The CDR3 is made up of 13 amino acids. V trimming: 2 bases; J trimming: 3 bases; junction bases outside the gene matches: 0. Germline V gene sequence: CDR1 KGHSH, CDR2 LQKENI.

The V call is TRBV7-3, the J call TRBJ2-3, with TRBD2 matching over 9 bases. Looked up from germline, CDR1 is SGHTA and CDR2 is FQGTGA. CDR3 length equals 15 residues. Trimming cost V 5 bases and J 2 bases; bases outside gene matches: 5. CDR3 coding DNA: TGTGCCAGCAGCGCCTTAGCGGGGGACACAGATACGCAGTATTTT. Protein sequence: CASSALAGDTDTQYF.

CDR3 coding DNA: TGTGCCAGCAGCCGACAGGGAACGGGGAACACTGAAGCTTTCTTT. This gives the protein CASSRQGTGNTEAFF. The chain links TRBV7-9 to TRBJ1-1, with TRBD1 identical over 7 bases. CDR3 length equals 15 residues. CDR1 and CDR2 (germline): SEHNR, FQNEAQ (reference sequence). With V trimmed by 5 bases and J by 1 base, 7 bases remained unmatched.

J is TRBJ2-1 and V is TRBV6-4, with TRBD1 as a possible D gene (6 bases). V was cut by 3 bases and J by 6 bases, with 12 bases left in between. Germline V gene data show CDR1 as MRHNA and CDR2 as SNTAGT. The CDR3 extends over 14 amino acids. The CDR3 loop reads CASSDSGTPNEQFF. As DNA, the CDR3 is TGTGCCAGCAGTGATTCCGGGACACCCAATGAGCAGTTCTTC.

The V call is TRBV2, the J call TRBJ2-1, with 11 bases identical to TRBD2. CDR1 is SNHLY and CDR2 is FYNNEI in the germline V gene. The CDR3 spans 16 residues. V lost 3 bases and J lost 7; bases outside the gene matches: 8. The CDR3 region is CASSEFVTSGRNEQFF. The CDR3 DNA is TGTGCCAGCAGTGAGTTTGTCACTAGCGGGAGAAATGAGCAGTTCTTC. The full variable domain, its missing parts supplied by reference TRBV2 and TRBJ2-1, is EPEVTQTPSHQVTQMGQEVILRCVPISNHLYFYWYRQILGQKVEFLVSFYNNEISEKSEIFDDQFSVERPDGSNFTLKIRSTKLEDSAMYFCASSEFVTSGRNEQFFGPGTRLTVL.

In this sample, this clone turned up once. This chain links TRBV6-5 with TRBJ1-3; 8 bases match TRBD1. CDR3 size: 14 residues. Looked up from germline, CDR1 is MNHEY and CDR2 is SVGAGI. V shed 7 bases and J 2 bases; nucleotides not matched to a gene: 4. In DNA form, the CDR3 reads TGTGCCAGCAATCAGGGACAGGCTGGAAACACCATATATTTT. Its translation: CASNQGQAGNTIYF.

The gene calls are TRBV24-1 and TRBJ2-7; possible D gene TRBD1, 6 bases. Germline V lookup: CDR1 KGHDR, CDR2 SFDVKD. The germline V and J ends were trimmed by 0 bases and 11 bases, with 13 bases remaining between them. This CDR3 is 13 amino acids long. CDR3: CATSDLLGARKYF. Here the CDR3 DNA reads TGTGCCACCAGTGATTTGTTGGGGGCGAGGAAGTACTTC.